This T cell receptor beta chain appears in the sequencing data of a study of patients and donors after allogeneic stem cell transplantation. The length of the CDR3 is 15 residues. Germline V lookup: CDR1 SGHVS, CDR2 FNYEAQ. Deletions cut 4 bases from V and 6 bases from J, with 18 bases between. Each CDR3 protein gets one entry after TCRdb re-called the RT-PCR reads with MiXCR. Altogether roughly 200,000 distinct CDR3 sequences are present, roughly two fifths being singletons, with the ten largest covering about 35%. This clonotype was observed a few times. This clonotype was sampled from a human donor who was either an allogeneic HSCT recipient or a stem cell or donor lymphocyte infusion donor (not recorded which). It is not recorded whose cells these are; they may come from a transplant donor. Specimen: blood, either unsorted or a sorted T cell fraction (not recorded which). The chain links TRBV7-6 to TRBJ1-1; D is unclear. DNA for the CDR3: TGTGCCAGCAGCTCCGGATATTCGAGGGCCCCTGAAGCTTTCTTT. Translation gives CASSSGYSRAPEAFF.